This entry lists 30 T cell receptor beta chains sequenced from one sample in a study of blood T cells in healthy people across ages. Then a second PCR, running roughly 7 to 11 cycles, was carried out with a sample-barcoded 5' primer and a J-beta primer mix. MiXCR was run by TCRdb on the 5' RACE reads, yielding one entry per CDR3 protein. The data contain hundreds of thousands of distinct CDR3 sequences, roughly 50% of them singletons. The sample taken for sequencing was blood. The receptors come from a woman aged 60 to 75 in good health.

This clonotype was seen more than once but under ten times. V gene TRBV20-1 combines with J gene TRBJ2-1; D gene unclear. V was shortened by 4 bases and J by 8 bases, with 12 bases between the two germline ends. CDR3 length equals 12 residues. CDR1 and CDR2 (germline): DFQATT, SNEGSKA (reference sequence). The CDR3 loop reads CSANRESDEQFF. CDR3 sequence (DNA): TGCAGTGCTAACAGAGAGAGCGATGAGCAGTTCTTC.

This rearrangement joins TRBV7-3 to TRBJ2-6; TRBD1 agrees at 9 bases. The CDR3 consists of 17 residues. Germline values: CDR1 SGHTA, CDR2 FQGTGA. V dropped 2 bases and J dropped 5; count of bases not matched to a gene: 7. The CDR3 coding sequence is TGTGCCAGCAGCTTACCGAACGACAGGGGGTGGGCCAACGTCCTGACTTTC. It codes for CASSLPNDRGWANVLTF.

This clonotype appeared a few times. The chain recombines TRBV29-1 with TRBJ1-2; tentatively, D is TRBD1 (6 bases). The germline V gene has CDR1 SQVTM and CDR2 ANQGSEA. The CDR3 has 15 amino acids. Between the trimmed V and J ends, which lost 6 bases and 8 bases, there was a span of 25 bases. CDR3 coding DNA: TGCAGCGTCCCTGAGTTAATCCGGGACAAAGTAGGCTACACCTTC. As protein: CSVPELIRDKVGYTF.

V gene TRBV7-3 combines with J gene TRBJ2-5; 8 nucleotides align to TRBD1. Germline loops: CDR1 SGHTA, CDR2 FQGTGA. The CDR3 runs to 16 residues. The trim removed 4 bases at V and 5 bases at J, leaving 12 bases unmatched. CDR3 bases: TGTGCCAGCAGCTCGAAAGCGTTGACAGGGGACGAGACCCAGTACTTC. Protein sequence: CASSSKALTGDETQYF.

This clonotype was picked up a small number of times. V and J are TRBV12-3 or TRBV12-4 and TRBJ2-5, with D unresolved. Trimming took 4 bases from V and 5 from J, leaving 5 bases between them. This CDR3 is built from 11 residues. The DNA of the CDR3 is TGTGCCAGCAGTTGGGCGGAGACCCAGTACTTC. This sequence encodes CASSWAETQYF.

The chain couples TRBV9 to TRBJ2-1; D gene uncertain. The V gene lost 0 bases and the J gene lost 0 bases, with 7 bases spanning the gap. Per germline, CDR1 SGDLS and CDR2 YYNGEE. The CDR3 has 15 amino acids. The CDR3 DNA reads TGTGCCAGCAGCGTAGTTAGAAGCTCCTACAATGAGCAGTTCTTC. Protein: CASSVVRSSYNEQFF.

The J gene is TRBJ1-2, the V gene TRBV10-3, with D uncertain. Germline CDR1 reads ENHRY; CDR2 reads SYGVKD. V gave up 4 bases and J gave up 4 bases, with 13 bases separating them. CDR3 size: 14 residues. The CDR3 DNA is TGTGCCATCAGTGGTTTGTTGGCCGGCTATGGCTACACCTTC. Its protein product is CAISGLLAGYGYTF.

This chain connects TRBV7-2 to TRBJ2-1; tentatively, D is TRBD1 (5 bases). The CDR3 has 11 amino acids. The germline V gene has CDR1 SGHTA and CDR2 FQGNSA. V was clipped by 7 bases and J by 9 bases, with 10 bases between them. The CDR3: CASTSTAEQFF. The CDR3 DNA sequence: TGTGCCAGCACCTCGACAGCTGAGCAGTTCTTC.

The J gene is TRBJ2-1, the V gene TRBV21-1; no check of the table's D call, TRBD2, against the DNA was made. TRBV21-1 is a recognized pseudogene. There are 18 residues in the CDR3. CDR3: CASVDLRCGNLWAASQFF. In nucleotides, the CDR3 is TGTGCCAGCGTAGATTTAAGGTGCGGGAATCTGTGGGCGGCGAGTCAGTTCTTC.

This clonotype was counted ten times or more. V and J are TRBV14 and TRBJ1-4; 8 bases match TRBD1. The CDR3 runs to 16 residues. From germline, CDR1 is SGHDN and CDR2 FVKESK. V shed 0 bases and J 8 bases; nucleotides not matched to a gene: 8. The CDR3 nucleotides are TGTGCCAGCAGCCAAGACGTTGGAACAGGGGGGGAAAAACTGTTTTTT. It translates to CASSQDVGTGGEKLFF.

This clonotype showed up just a few times. The rearrangement joins TRBV15 to TRBJ2-5; maybe TRBD1 (6 bases). CDR1 LNHNV and CDR2 YYDKDF come from the germline V gene (reference sequence). This CDR3 has 14 amino acids. V was pared by 3 bases and J by 4 bases, with 12 bases between. The CDR3: CATSRSTGGETQYF. CDR3 in DNA: TGTGCCACCAGCAGGTCGACAGGTGGAGAGACCCAGTACTTC.

This clonotype was counted a few times. V gene TRBV7-2 combines with J gene TRBJ2-1; D uncertain. The germline V gene encodes CDR1 SGHTA and CDR2 FQGNSA. Trimming took off 1 base at V and 0 bases at J, with 10 bases between the two ends. The CDR3 is 16 residues long. CDR3 residues: CASSLGPGSSYNEQFF. CDR3 coding DNA: TGTGCCAGCAGCTTAGGGCCCGGATCCTCCTACAATGAGCAGTTCTTC.

CDR3 in DNA: TGCAGTGCTAGAGAGGGCGGATCCGAGCAGTACTTC. Amino acid sequence: CSAREGGSEQYF. The J gene is TRBJ2-7, the V gene TRBV20-1; unclear D gene. CDR3 size: 12 residues. Trimming pared 0 bases from V and 6 bases from J, leaving 9 bases between. Looked up from germline, CDR1 is DFQATT and CDR2 is SNEGSKA (reference sequence).

This clonotype has only a few counts. The gene calls are TRBV3-1 and TRBJ2-7, with TRBD2 as a possible D gene (6 bases). CDR3 length: 15 residues. V was cut by 4 bases and J by 0 bases, with 13 bases left in between. The V gene's germline CDR1 is LGHDT and CDR2 YNNKEL (reference sequence). CDR3 sequence (DNA): TGTGCCAGCAGCCGACTAGTAGGGACCTCCTACGAGCAGTACTTC. Its protein is CASSRLVGTSYEQYF.

This chain joins TRBV20-1 and TRBJ2-1, with 7 bases identical to TRBD1. V trimming: 3 bases; J trimming: 0 bases; junction bases outside the gene matches: 2. Germline CDR1 is DFQATT and CDR2 is SNEGSKA (reference sequence). The CDR3 totals 14 residues. The CDR3 here is CSARGQNSYNEQFF. CDR3 nucleotides: TGCAGTGCTAGGGGACAGAACTCCTACAATGAGCAGTTCTTC.

The chain is built from TRBV5-5 and TRBJ1-2, with TRBD1 matching 7 bases. The CDR3 runs to 14 residues. Looked up from germline, CDR1 is SGHKS and CDR2 is YYEKEE (reference sequence). The J segment lost 0 bases and the V segment lost 4 bases, leaving 3 bases of the junction unmatched. This CDR3 reads CASSRQGPNYGYTF. As DNA, the CDR3 is TGTGCCAGCAGCCGACAGGGACCTAACTATGGCTACACCTTC.

This chain connects TRBV7-2 to TRBJ2-7, with D possibly TRBD1 on 5 matching bases. Germline assignment: CDR1 SGHTA and CDR2 FQGNSA. The ends were cut back, 4 bases at V and 0 bases at J, with 10 bases in the middle. The CDR3 length is 14 residues. CDR3 sequence reads: CASSWGANSYEQYF. The CDR3 bases are TGTGCCAGCAGCTGGGGCGCCAACTCCTACGAGCAGTACTTC.

In this sample, this clonotype turned up once. The chain links TRBV5-6 to TRBJ2-3; D perhaps matches TRBD1 (6 bases). This CDR3 spans 14 amino acids. Germline assignment: CDR1 SGHDT and CDR2 YYEEEE. Trimming pared 5 bases from V and 4 bases from J, leaving 14 bases between. CDR3 sequence reads: CASRRRTGSDTQYF. The CDR3 bases are TGTGCCAGCAGACGACGAACAGGGTCAGATACGCAGTATTTT.

This chain uses TRBV18 with TRBJ2-1, with 13 positions matching TRBD2. The CDR3 length is 19 residues. V lost 1 base and J lost 3; bases outside the gene matches: 9. The germline CDR1 and CDR2 sequences are KGHSH and LQKENI. In nucleotides, the CDR3 is TGTGCCAGCTCACCACGGGAGGGACTAGCGGGACCACTCTACAATGAGCAGTTCTTC. This encodes CASSPREGLAGPLYNEQFF.

This clonotype was seen a handful of times. V usage is TRBV6-2 or TRBV6-3 and J usage is TRBJ2-7, with D possibly TRBD1 on 5 matching bases. The length of the CDR3 is 14 residues. The germline gives CDR1 MNHEY, CDR2 SVGEGT. Trimming removed 6 bases from V and 2 bases from J, with 14 bases in between. The CDR3 protein is CASRRQPGPYEQYF. The CDR3 DNA follows: TGTGCCAGCAGGAGACAGCCAGGGCCCTACGAGCAGTACTTC.

The chain links TRBV18 to TRBJ1-2; D is ambiguous. The CDR3 is 16 residues long. The V gene's germline CDR1 is KGHSH and CDR2 LQKENI. The V and J ends lost 3 bases and 0 bases respectively, with 14 bases between them. CDR3 DNA sequence: TGTGCCAGCTCACCCGAGGGTGGAGTCCCTAACTATGGCTACACCTTC. It codes for CASSPEGGVPNYGYTF.

The chain joins TRBV7-9 to TRBJ2-6; D perhaps matches TRBD2 (5 bases). The CDR3 contains 16 residues. Germline V gives CDR1 SEHNR, CDR2 FQNEAQ (reference sequence). Trimming removed 1 base at V and 0 bases at J, with 7 bases between. CDR3 in amino acids: CASSLVRGSGANVLTF. CDR3 nucleotides: TGTGCCAGCAGCTTAGTACGGGGCTCTGGGGCCAACGTCCTGACTTTC. Combining the CDR3 with reference TRBV7-9 and TRBJ2-6 gives the whole variable domain DTGVSQNPRHKITKRGQNVTFRCDPISEHNRLYWYRQTLGQGPEFLTYFQNEAQLEKSRLLSDRFSAERPKGSFSTLEIQRTEQGDSAMYLCASSLVRGSGANVLTFGAGSRLTVL.

The J gene is TRBJ2-1, the V gene TRBV2; tentative D call: TRBD2 (6 bases). Germline V gene lookup returns CDR1 SNHLY and CDR2 FYNNEI. This CDR3 is 14 amino acids long. V was clipped by 11 bases and J by 4 bases, with 18 bases between them. The CDR3 bases are TGTGCCCTCCTCGGGGGATTGTTTTACAATGAGCAGTTCTTC. Encoded protein: CALLGGLFYNEQFF. The whole variable domain, filled in from reference TRBV2 and TRBJ2-1, reads EPEVTQTPSHQVTQMGQEVILRCVPISNHLYFYWYRQILGQKVEFLVSFYNNEISEKSEIFDDQFSVERPDGSNFTLKIRSTKLEDSAMYFCALLGGLFYNEQFFGPGTRLTVL.

The chain combines TRBV20-1 with TRBJ2-3; 11 bases are a match to TRBD2. Per the germline V gene, CDR1 is DFQATT and CDR2 is SNEGSKA (reference sequence). The CDR3 has 16 residues. V shed 6 bases and J 2 bases; nucleotides not matched to a gene: 10. The CDR3: CSAWSIAGGNTDTQYF. In DNA form, the CDR3 reads TGCAGTGCCTGGTCGATAGCGGGAGGGAACACAGATACGCAGTATTTT.

This rearrangement joins TRBV7-8 to TRBJ2-1, with 8 bases fitting TRBD1. CDR3 length equals 17 residues. V was pared by 5 bases and J by 0 bases, with 9 bases of the junction left unmatched. Germline V CDR1 and CDR2: SGHVS, FQNEAQ. The DNA for the CDR3 is TGTGCCAGCAGCGGAGGGACAGGTTATTTCTCCTACAATGAGCAGTTCTTC. Translating gives CASSGGTGYFSYNEQFF.

CDR3 amino acids: CASSSRTGGLYEQYF. CDR3 nucleotides: TGTGCCAGCAGTTCCCGAACAGGGGGCCTTTACGAGCAGTACTTC. The chain links TRBV27 to TRBJ2-7, with 9 bases lining up with TRBD1. In germline, CDR1 is MNHEY, CDR2 SMNVEV (reference sequence). The junction had 8 bases not matched to a gene; V was cut back by 4 bases and J by 4 bases. This CDR3 is 15 amino acids long.

The gene calls are TRBV25-1 and TRBJ2-5, with unresolved D. With the DNA end fitting TRBJ2-7 better, the J assignment may be wrong. The CDR3 is 15 residues long. The germline CDR1 and CDR2 sequences are MGHDK and SYGVNS. The CDR3 coding sequence is TGTGCCAGCAGTGGCGACTTCCTCGGTGGCCACGAGCAGTACTTC. Encoded protein: CASSGDFLGGHEQYF.

This chain uses TRBV20-1 with TRBJ1-2; unclear D gene. Germline V gives CDR1 DFQATT, CDR2 SNEGSKA (reference sequence). This CDR3 has 14 amino acids. With 4 bases removed from V and 4 bases from J, the gap between germline ends came to 16 bases. As DNA, the CDR3 is TGCAGTGCTAAGGTCCGTCGGGCCGGCTATGGCTACACCTTC. Translation gives CSAKVRRAGYGYTF.

The chain joins TRBV7-3 to TRBJ2-5; 7 bases match TRBD1. In germline, CDR1 is SGHTA, CDR2 FQGTGA. This CDR3 contains 14 residues. J lost 4 bases, V lost 5 bases, and 7 bases had no gene match. The DNA of the CDR3 is TGTGCCAGCAGCCCTGGGACAGTTGGAGAGACCCAGTACTTC. It yields the protein CASSPGTVGETQYF.

This clonotype was observed many times. The chain links TRBV11-2 to TRBJ2-1; TRBD2 matches 9 bases. The CDR3 is 15 residues long. Germline CDR1 SGHAT, CDR2 FQNNGV. V was pared by 5 bases and J by 6 bases, with 8 bases of the junction left unmatched. The CDR3 loop is CASSPPSGIGNEQFF. The CDR3 DNA reads TGTGCCAGCAGCCCACCTAGCGGGATAGGCAATGAGCAGTTCTTC.